Reported below is one T cell receptor beta chain. At least ten counts were recorded for this clonotype. What this receptor recognizes is not known. No much larger clone is present one base from it, and per-base qualities are unavailable. This sample stems from a study of T cells in Graves' hyperthyroidism and ophthalmopathy (dated by TCRdb to the late 2010s). At the level of the whole study: Peripheral blood samples were taken at the time of initial diagnosis, prior to any treatment. To identify TCR V-J signatures that set the groups apart, the researchers used a discovery cohort of approximately 98 patients, made up of some 41 with Graves' ophthalmopathy and 57 with stable Graves' hyperthyroidism. An independent validation cohort of about 20 hyperthyroidism patients and roughly 16 patients who later progressed to ophthalmopathy tested prospective prediction of ophthalmopathy. For training and testing, the 100 or so patients in the discovery cohort were randomly divided in a 7:3 ratio. The study also compared thyroid tissue and blood T-cell repertoires from roughly 6 Graves' hyperthyroidism patients. Following sampling, methimazole starting at 30 mg daily was given to hyperthyroidism patients, and high-dose intravenous methylprednisolone was given to ophthalmopathy patients. The paper reports TCR Vbeta CDR3 sequencing of 135 peripheral blood samples: approximately 41 ophthalmopathy, fewer than 85 hyperthyroidism and approximately 17 progressor patients.

The TCR beta CDR3 regions were amplified from RNA transcripts. The TCR CDR3 was subjected to a first round of RT-PCR using the HTBI primer set and the Qiagen OneStep RT-PCR kit. A second multiplex PCR round built the libraries, followed by size selection and purification. Libraries were sequenced paired-end with 100 bp reads on an Illumina HiSeq2000. On the authors' methods: Raw data were processed with SOAPnuke, discarding reads with adapters, uncalled bases, mean Phred below 15, or no exact constant-primer or identifier match. High-quality paired reads were merged using COPE v1.2.5, and each unique nucleotide sequence was defined as a clonotype. MiTCR v1.1 was used to align the clonotypes against IMGT TRBV, TRBD and TRBJ reference segments. Only V-J combinations with frequency above 0.0001, covering roughly 99% of repertoires, were analysed. A TCS score was defined as the ratio of F50 (clonal expansion) to E x V (chaos), with BLOSUM62-based TCRdist applied between CDR3 peptides within each V-J. Welch's t-statistics and random forest reduced around 520 V-J features to about 13, which were used in a naive Bayes classifier (R e1071). TCRdb reprocessed the public reads (quality trimming at Q25 with fastp, clone calling with MiXCR) and kept in-frame beta chains. Rows are combined by CDR3 protein, so each entry shows the most common genes and DNA. TCRdb's processing, not the authors', yielded these V and J calls. For this sample the table gives about 460,000 distinct CDR3 sequences, of which under 25% were detected only once. The top ten clones comprise 45% to 50% of the sample.

The investigation overall reported the following: In validation, the model predicted progression to ophthalmopathy with over 65% sensitivity and approximately 78% specificity, a median of 6.5 months before onset. Sample size was not statistically predetermined, and investigators were not blinded to group allocation. Blood samples also contained most of the expanded thyroid clonotypes (frequency above 0.001), which suggests that blood repertoires may reflect thyroid immune responses. A model built on a 13 V-J signature distinguished ophthalmopathy from stable hyperthyroidism, reaching approximately 89% sensitivity and around 81% specificity in cross-validation and 80%/75% in testing.

Ophthalmopathy patients had moderately to severely active disease, with a Clinical Activity Score of 3 or more, a NOSPECS grade of 4 or more, and a disease duration of less than 3 months. The study excluded patients with uncontrolled infections, other autoimmune diseases, pregnancy or lactation. Diagnoses were established on the basis of clinical symptoms, serum thyroxine and TRAb, thyroid ultrasound, and orbital computed tomography. Ficoll-Paque density gradient centrifugation was used to isolate PBMCs from around 10 ml of fresh peripheral blood. Total RNA was extracted using Trizol reagent, and RNA quality was assessed on an Agilent 2100 Bioanalyzer. The sample consisted of blood. This receptor was taken from a woman aged 70-85 years with Graves' ophthalmopathy.

The CDR3 sequence is CASSQEGIRDGYTF. The sequence in DNA is TGTGCCAGCAGCCAAGAGGGGATCAGAGATGGCTACACCTTC. This sequence uses TRBV3-1 and TRBJ1-2; the D gene cannot be resolved reliably. The CDR3 spans 14 residues, from the cysteine through the phenylalanine. Left in the record is the CDR3 DNA by itself, 42 bases read in frame from the first base. Sequences LGHDT (CDR1) and YNNKEL (CDR2) are obtained from the germline V gene (reference sequence). V lost 0 bases and J lost 6 bases; the stretch between them is 11 bases long.